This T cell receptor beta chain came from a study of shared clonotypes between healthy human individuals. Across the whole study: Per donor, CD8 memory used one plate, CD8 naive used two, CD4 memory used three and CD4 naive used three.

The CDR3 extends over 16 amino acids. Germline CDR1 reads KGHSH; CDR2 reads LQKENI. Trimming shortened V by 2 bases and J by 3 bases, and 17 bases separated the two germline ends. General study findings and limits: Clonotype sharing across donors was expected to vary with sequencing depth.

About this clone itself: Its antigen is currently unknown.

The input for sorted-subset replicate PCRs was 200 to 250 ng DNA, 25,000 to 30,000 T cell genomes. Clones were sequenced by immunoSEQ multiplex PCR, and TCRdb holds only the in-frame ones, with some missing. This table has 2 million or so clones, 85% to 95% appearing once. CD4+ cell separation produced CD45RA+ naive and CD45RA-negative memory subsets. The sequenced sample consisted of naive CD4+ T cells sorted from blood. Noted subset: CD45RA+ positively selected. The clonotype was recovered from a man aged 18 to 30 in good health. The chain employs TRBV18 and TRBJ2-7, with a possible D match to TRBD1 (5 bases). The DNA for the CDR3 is TGTGCCAGCTCACCAGTGGGAAAGGGGCGCGGCTACGAGCAGTACTTC. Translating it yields CASSPVGKGRGYEQYF.